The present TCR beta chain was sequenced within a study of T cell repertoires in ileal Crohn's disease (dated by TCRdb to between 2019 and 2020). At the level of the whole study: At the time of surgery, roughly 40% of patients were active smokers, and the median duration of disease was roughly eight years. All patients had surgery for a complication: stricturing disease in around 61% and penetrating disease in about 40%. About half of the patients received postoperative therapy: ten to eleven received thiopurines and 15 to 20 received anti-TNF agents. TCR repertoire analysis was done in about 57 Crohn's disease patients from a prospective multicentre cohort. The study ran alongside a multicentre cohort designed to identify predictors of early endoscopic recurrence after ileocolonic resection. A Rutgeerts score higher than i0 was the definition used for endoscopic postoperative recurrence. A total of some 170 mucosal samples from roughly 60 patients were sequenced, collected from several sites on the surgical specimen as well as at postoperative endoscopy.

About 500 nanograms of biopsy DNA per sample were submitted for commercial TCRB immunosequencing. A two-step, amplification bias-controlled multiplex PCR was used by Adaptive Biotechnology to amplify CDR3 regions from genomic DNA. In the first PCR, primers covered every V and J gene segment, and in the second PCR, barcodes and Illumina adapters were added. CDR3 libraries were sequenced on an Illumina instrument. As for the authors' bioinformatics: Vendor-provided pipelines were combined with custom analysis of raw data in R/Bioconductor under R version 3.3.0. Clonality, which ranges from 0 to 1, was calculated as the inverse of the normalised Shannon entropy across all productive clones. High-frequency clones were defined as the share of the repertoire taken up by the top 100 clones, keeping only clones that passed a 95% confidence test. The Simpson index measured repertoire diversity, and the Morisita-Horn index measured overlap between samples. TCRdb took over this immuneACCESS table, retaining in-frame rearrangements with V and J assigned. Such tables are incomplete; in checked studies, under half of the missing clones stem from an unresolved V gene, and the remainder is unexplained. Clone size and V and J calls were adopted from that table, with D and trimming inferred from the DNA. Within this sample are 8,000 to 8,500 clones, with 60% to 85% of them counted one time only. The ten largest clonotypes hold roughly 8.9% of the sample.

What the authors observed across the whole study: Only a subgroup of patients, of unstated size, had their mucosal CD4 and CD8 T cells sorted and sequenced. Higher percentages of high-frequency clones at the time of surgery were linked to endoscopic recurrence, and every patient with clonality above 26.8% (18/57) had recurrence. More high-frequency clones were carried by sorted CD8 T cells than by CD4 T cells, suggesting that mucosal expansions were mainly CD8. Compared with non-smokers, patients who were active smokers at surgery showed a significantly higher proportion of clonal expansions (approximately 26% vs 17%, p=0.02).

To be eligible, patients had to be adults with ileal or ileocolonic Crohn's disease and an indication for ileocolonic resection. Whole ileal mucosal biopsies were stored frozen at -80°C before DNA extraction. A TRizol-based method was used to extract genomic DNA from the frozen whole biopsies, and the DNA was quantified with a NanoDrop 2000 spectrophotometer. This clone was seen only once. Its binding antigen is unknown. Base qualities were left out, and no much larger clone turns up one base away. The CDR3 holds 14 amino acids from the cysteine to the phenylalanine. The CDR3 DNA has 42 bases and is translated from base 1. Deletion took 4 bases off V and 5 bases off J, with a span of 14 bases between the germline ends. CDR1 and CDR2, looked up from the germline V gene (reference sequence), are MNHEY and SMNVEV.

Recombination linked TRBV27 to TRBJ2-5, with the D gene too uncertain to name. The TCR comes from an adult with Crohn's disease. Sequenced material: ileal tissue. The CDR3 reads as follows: CASSSPSQTETQYF. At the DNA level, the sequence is TGTGCCAGCAGTTCCCCGTCACAGACGGAGACCCAGTACTTC.